Reported below is one T cell receptor (beta chain). The data belong to a study of shared clonotypes between healthy human individuals. The V gene end was trimmed by 1 base and the J gene end by 4 bases; junction bases not matched to a gene: 8. This CDR3 spans 16 amino acids. Germline V gives CDR1 SEHNR, CDR2 FQNEAQ (reference sequence). The assay was run at deep level. Sequencing was performed with immunoSEQ multiplex PCR; in TCRdb, only in-frame clones are kept and a portion is missing. The repertoire has around 2.5 million clones, approximately 94% of them found once; the top ten carry about 0.38%. V gene TRBV7-9 combines with J gene TRBJ2-5, with TRBD1 identical over 8 bases. The source is a man between 18 and 29 years old in good health. Some clones in this sample may be carry-over from other donors' samples. The sequenced sample consisted of naive CD4+ T cells from PBMCs. This sample's subset: CD45RA+ positively selected. The CDR3 nucleotides are TGTGCCAGCAGCTTAGTTTCCAGGGGGCCTGGAGAGACCCAGTACTTC. Its protein is CASSLVSRGPGETQYF.